The rows below give T cell receptor beta chains drawn from one sample of a study of cytomegalovirus exposure and HLA in healthy donors. Sequencing was performed with immunoSEQ multiplex PCR; in TCRdb, only in-frame clones are kept and a portion is missing. Of around 130,000 clones listed, around 80% are singletons. What was sequenced was PBMCs. The origin of the receptors is a man in his thirties or forties in good health and CMV-seronegative. The CDR3 runs from the conserved cysteine through the conserved F or W. D genes are given only for firm matches. Rows may omit the clone size; those that give it use once, few, many or a size class.

TRBJ1-5	TRBD1	TRBV28	.	CASSRDRGGNQPQHF	TGTGCCAGCAGCAGAGACAGGGGAGGCAATCAGCCCCAGCATTTT
TRBJ2-5	.	TRBV5-5	.	CASSWTLETQYF	TGTGCCAGCAGCTGGACATTAGAGACCCAGTACTTC
TRBJ2-4	.	TRBV5-6	.	CASGWGQFDLIQYF	TGTGCCAGCGGATGGGGGCAGTTCGACTTGATTCAGTACTTC
TRBJ1-2	.	TRBV2	.	CASGWTENYGYTF	TGTGCCAGCGGATGGACAGAAAACTATGGCTACACCTTC
TRBJ2-5	TRBD2	TRBV5-4	.	CASSLSGVAETQYF	TGTGCCAGCAGCTTAAGCGGGGTAGCGGAGACCCAGTACTTC
TRBJ1-5	.	TRBV28	.	CASQLGGSTHQPQHF	TGTGCCAGTCAGCTCGGAGGGTCCACCCATCAGCCCCAGCATTTT
TRBJ2-2	.	TRBV29-1	.	CSVEWLGRPGELFF	TGCAGCGTTGAATGGTTGGGGAGACCCGGGGAGCTGTTTTTT
TRBJ2-3	TRBD2	TRBV28	.	CANKRAGADTQYF	TGTGCCAACAAGCGGGCGGGGGCAGATACGCAGTATTTT
TRBJ1-4	.	TRBV6-5	.	CASSYSGSRSKLFF	TGTGCCAGCAGTTACTCAGGGAGTCGAAGTAAACTGTTTTTT
TRBJ1-4	.	TRBV28	few	CASRRDSATNEKLFF	TGTGCCAGCAGGAGAGACAGTGCAACTAATGAAAAACTGTTTTTT
TRBJ2-2	.	TRBV4-1	.	CASSHSPNTGELFF	TGCGCCAGCAGCCACTCCCCGAACACCGGGGAGCTGTTTTTT
TRBJ1-1	TRBD1	TRBV5-1	.	CASSYLAGGNTEAFF	TGCGCCAGCAGCTATTTGGCAGGGGGGAACACTGAAGCTTTCTTT
TRBJ2-2	.	TRBV6-5	.	CASSYEQAHSGGELFF	TGTGCCAGCAGTTATGAACAGGCACACTCGGGCGGGGAGCTGTTTTTT
TRBJ2-1	.	TRBV28	once	CASRRGGDYNEQFF	TGTGCCAGCAGAAGGGGGGGTGACTACAATGAGCAGTTCTTC
TRBJ2-1	.	TRBV14	once	CASSQGAGLYWNEQFF	TGTGCCAGCAGCCAAGGGGCGGGGCTGTATTGGAATGAGCAGTTCTTC
TRBJ2-4	TRBD1	TRBV5-1	.	CASSPAGTGGAKNIQYF	TGCGCCAGCAGCCCAGCCGGGACAGGGGGAGCCAAAAACATTCAGTACTTC
TRBJ2-2	.	TRBV5-1	.	CASSPGLDTGELFF	TGCGCCAGCAGCCCTGGCTTGGACACCGGGGAGCTGTTTTTT
TRBJ2-1	TRBD1	TRBV6-6	.	CASRGTGGYNEQFF	TGTGCCAGCAGAGGGACAGGGGGGTACAATGAGCAGTTCTTC
TRBJ2-1	.	TRBV6-4	once	CASSVSGAPGNEQFF	TGTGCCAGCAGTGTATCTGGTGCCCCGGGGAATGAGCAGTTCTTC
TRBJ1-1	TRBD1	TRBV2	.	CASSPLPGGNTEAFF	TGTGCCAGCAGCCCCTTGCCAGGGGGGAACACTGAAGCTTTCTTT
TRBJ2-1	.	TRBV9	.	CASSVAGPWEQFF	TGTGCCAGCAGCGTAGCTGGCCCGTGGGAGCAGTTCTTC
TRBJ1-6	TRBD1	TRBV2	.	CASRGNPGQSYNSPLHF	TGTGCCAGCAGGGGCAACCCGGGACAGAGCTATAATTCACCCCTCCACTTT
TRBJ2-5	TRBD1	TRBV5-1	.	CASSLWDREETQYF	TGCGCCAGCAGCTTGTGGGACAGGGAAGAGACCCAGTACTTC
TRBJ1-2	TRBD1	TRBV6-1	.	CASSRQGVGYGYTF	TGTGCCAGCTCCCGACAGGGGGTCGGCTATGGCTACACCTTC
TRBJ2-7	TRBD2	TRBV11-1	.	CASSFLAGGVEQYF	TGTGCCAGCAGCTTTCTAGCGGGAGGCGTCGAGCAGTACTTC
TRBJ1-5	.	TRBV6-1	.	CASSEVANQPQHF	TGTGCCAGCAGTGAAGTAGCCAATCAGCCCCAGCATTTT
TRBJ2-1	.	TRBV7-2	.	CASSQSGEQFF	TGTGCCAGCAGCCAATCAGGTGAGCAGTTCTTC
TRBJ2-2	.	TRBV5-1	.	CASSFRGNTGELFF	TGCGCCAGCAGCTTCAGGGGGAACACCGGGGAGCTGTTTTTT
TRBJ2-7	.	TRBV19	.	CASSMSQVSYEQYF	TGTGCCAGTAGTATGAGTCAGGTTTCCTACGAGCAGTACTTC
TRBJ2-1	TRBD2	TRBV19	few	CASSPRTSGHHEQFF	TGTGCCAGTAGTCCTCGGACTAGCGGGCACCATGAGCAGTTCTTC
TRBJ2-1	TRBD2	TRBV13	.	CASSPQRGGPEQFF	TGTGCCAGCAGCCCCCAGCGGGGGGGCCCCGAGCAGTTCTTC
TRBJ2-3	TRBD1	TRBV5-5	.	CASSLTTGVETDTQYF	TGTGCCAGCAGCTTGACGACAGGGGTGGAAACAGATACGCAGTATTTT
TRBJ1-1	TRBD1	TRBV19	.	CASNDRARTEAFF	TGTGCCAGTAACGACAGGGCGAGGACTGAAGCTTTCTTT
TRBJ1-2	.	TRBV28	few	CASSLHPKAYGYTF	TGTGCCAGCAGTTTACATCCAAAAGCCTATGGCTACACCTTC
TRBJ1-2	.	TRBV28	.	CASSKQDYGYTF	TGTGCCAGCAGCAAACAGGACTATGGCTACACCTTC
TRBJ2-2	TRBD2	TRBV13	.	CASSHGFLAGAGELFF	TGTGCCAGCAGCCATGGGTTTTTAGCGGGAGCCGGGGAGCTGTTTTTT
TRBJ2-2	TRBD1	TRBV5-1	once	CASSSGTGGLSTGELFF	TGCGCCAGCAGCTCCGGGACAGGGGGCTTAAGCACCGGGGAGCTGTTTTTT
TRBJ2-5	TRBD1	TRBV7-9	.	CASSLKGASQETQYF	TGTGCCAGCAGCTTAAAGGGGGCCTCACAAGAGACCCAGTACTTC
TRBJ2-7	TRBD1	TRBV5-8	.	CASSFRRTGSNEQYF	TGTGCCAGCAGCTTTAGGCGGACAGGCTCCAACGAGCAGTACTTC
TRBJ1-2	TRBD1	TRBV2	.	CASIGQGPSNYGYTF	TGTGCCAGCATCGGACAGGGACCATCTAACTATGGCTACACCTTC
TRBJ2-5	TRBD1	TRBV19	once	CASSNLGTGTETQYF	TGTGCCAGTAGTAACCTCGGGACAGGGACGGAGACCCAGTACTTC
TRBJ2-1	TRBD2	TRBV4-3	once	CASSQLAGGYNEQFF	TGCGCCAGCAGCCAGCTAGCGGGGGGATACAATGAGCAGTTCTTC
TRBJ2-2	.	TRBV6-5	once	CASSYRQVNTGELFF	TGTGCCAGCAGTTACAGGCAGGTGAACACCGGGGAGCTGTTTTTT
TRBJ2-7	.	TRBV5-1	.	CASSLDFGQSSYEQYF	TGCGCCAGCAGCTTGGATTTTGGGCAGAGCTCCTACGAGCAGTACTTC